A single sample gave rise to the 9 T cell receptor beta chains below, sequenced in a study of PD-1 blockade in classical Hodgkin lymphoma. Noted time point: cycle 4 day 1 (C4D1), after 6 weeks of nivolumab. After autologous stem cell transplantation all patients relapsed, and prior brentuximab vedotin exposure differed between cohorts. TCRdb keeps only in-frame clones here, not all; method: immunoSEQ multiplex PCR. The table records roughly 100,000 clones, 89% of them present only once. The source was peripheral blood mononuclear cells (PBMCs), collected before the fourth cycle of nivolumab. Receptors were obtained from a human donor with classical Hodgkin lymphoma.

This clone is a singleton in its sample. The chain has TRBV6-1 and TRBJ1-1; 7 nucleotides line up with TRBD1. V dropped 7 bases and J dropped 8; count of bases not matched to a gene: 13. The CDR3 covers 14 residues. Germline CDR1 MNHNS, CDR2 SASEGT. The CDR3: CASTVPWGDREAFF. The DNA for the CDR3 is TGTGCCAGCACCGTGCCCTGGGGGGACAGAGAAGCTTTCTTT.

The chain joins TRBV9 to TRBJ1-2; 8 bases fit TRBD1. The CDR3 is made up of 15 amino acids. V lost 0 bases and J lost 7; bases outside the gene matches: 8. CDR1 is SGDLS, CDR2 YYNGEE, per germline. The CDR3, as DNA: TGTGCCAGCAGCGTAGTGGCAGGGGGCAGGGGTGGCTACACCTTC. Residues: CASSVVAGGRGGYTF.

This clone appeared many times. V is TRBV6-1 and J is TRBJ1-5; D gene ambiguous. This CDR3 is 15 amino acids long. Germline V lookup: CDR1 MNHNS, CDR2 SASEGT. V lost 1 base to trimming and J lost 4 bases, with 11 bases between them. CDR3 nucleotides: TGTGCCAGCAGTGAAGTAGCTCTCCAAAATCAGCCCCAGCATTTT. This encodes CASSEVALQNQPQHF.

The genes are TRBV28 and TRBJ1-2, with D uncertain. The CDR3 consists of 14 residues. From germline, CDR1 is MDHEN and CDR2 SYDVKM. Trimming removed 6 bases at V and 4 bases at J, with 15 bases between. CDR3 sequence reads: CASSPLSVLYGYTF. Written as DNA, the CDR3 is TGTGCCAGCAGCCCTCTTTCCGTTCTCTATGGCTACACCTTC.

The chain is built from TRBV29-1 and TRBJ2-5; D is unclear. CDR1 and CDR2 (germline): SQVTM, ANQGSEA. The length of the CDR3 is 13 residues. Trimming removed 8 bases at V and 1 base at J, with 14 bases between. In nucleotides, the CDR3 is TGCAGCACTGAGGTACACCTCCAAGAGACCCAGTACTTC. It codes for CSTEVHLQETQYF. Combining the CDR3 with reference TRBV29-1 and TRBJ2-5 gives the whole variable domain SAVISQKPSRDICQRGTSLTIQCQVDSQVTMMFWYRQQPGQSLTLIATANQGSEATYESGFVIDKFPISRPNLTFSTLTVSNMSPEDSSIYLCSTEVHLQETQYFGPGTRLLVL.

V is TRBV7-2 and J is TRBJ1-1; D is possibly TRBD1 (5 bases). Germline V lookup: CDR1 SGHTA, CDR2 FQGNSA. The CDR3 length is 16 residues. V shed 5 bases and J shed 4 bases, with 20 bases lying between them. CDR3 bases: TGTGCCAGCAGCCCAACACCCTCTACGGGGGGCACTGAAGCTTTCTTT. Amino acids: CASSPTPSTGGTEAFF.

The CDR3: CASSLEGLAGVGDTQYF. The DNA for the CDR3 is TGTGCCAGCAGCTTAGAGGGCCTAGCGGGAGTAGGAGATACGCAGTATTTT. The V gene is TRBV11-2, the J gene TRBJ2-3; 10 nucleotides align to TRBD2. This CDR3 contains 17 residues. CDR1 is SGHAT and CDR2 is FQNNGV in the germline V gene. Trimming took 0 bases from V and 5 from J; bases not matched to a gene: 8. Complete variable domain (other parts from reference TRBV11-2 and TRBJ2-3): EAGVAQSPRYKIIEKRQSVAFWCNPISGHATLYWYQQILGQGPKLLIQFQNNGVVDDSQLPKDRFSAERLKGVDSTLKIQPAKLEDSAVYLCASSLEGLAGVGDTQYFGPGTRLTVL.

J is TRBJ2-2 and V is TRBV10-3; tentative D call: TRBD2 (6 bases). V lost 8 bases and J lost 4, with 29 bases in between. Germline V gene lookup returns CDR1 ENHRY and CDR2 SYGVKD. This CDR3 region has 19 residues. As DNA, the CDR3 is TGTGCCATCCTATCTACTGAAACCGGGAGAGCTGTCGGCACCGGGGAGCTGTTTTTT. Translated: CAILSTETGRAVGTGELFF.

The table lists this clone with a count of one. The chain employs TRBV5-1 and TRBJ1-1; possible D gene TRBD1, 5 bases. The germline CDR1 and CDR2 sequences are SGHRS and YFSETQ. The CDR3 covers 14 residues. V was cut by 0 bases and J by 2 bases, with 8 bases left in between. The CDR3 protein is CASSLEGVNTEAFF. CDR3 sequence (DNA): TGCGCCAGCAGCTTGGAAGGGGTAAACACTGAAGCTTTCTTT.